Listed below are T cell receptor beta chains from one sample, sequenced in a study of blood T cells in healthy people across ages. TCRdb itself ran the 5' RACE reads through MiXCR, one entry per CDR3 protein. The repertoire has over 950,000 distinct CDR3 sequences, 35% to 45% of them found once; the top ten carry about an eighth. The sample consisted of blood. These receptors were collected from a man aged 18 to 29 in good health. CDR3s include the opening cysteine and the closing phenylalanine or tryptophan. The D gene is left open where the match is weak. Rows may omit the clone size; those that give it use once, few, many or a size class.

size	V	J	D	DNA	CDR3
-	TRBV5-1	TRBJ1-2	-	TGCGCCAGCAGCTTGGAGGCAGGGTGCTACACCTTC	CASSLEAGCYTF
few	TRBV7-3	TRBJ2-3	TRBD1	TGTGCCAGCAGCTCAGGACAGGGTATAGGGGATACGCAGTATTTT	CASSSGQGIGDTQYF
-	TRBV28	TRBJ1-1	-	TGTGCCAGCAGCACAGTAGGGCCGGGGTTGAACACTGAAGCTTTCTTT	CASSTVGPGLNTEAFF
many	TRBV5-5	TRBJ2-1	TRBD1	TGTGCCAGCAGCCGGACAGGCGACAATGAGCAGTTCTTC	CASSRTGDNEQFF
few	TRBV5-1	TRBJ2-1	TRBD2	TGCGCCAGCAGCCCAGGGACTACAAATCACAATGAGCAGTTCTTC	CASSPGTTNHNEQFF
-	TRBV11-2	TRBJ2-1	TRBD2	TGTGCCAGCAGCCCTCGACTAGCCAGCCCCTACAATGAGCAGTTCTTC	CASSPRLASPYNEQFF
few	TRBV4-1	TRBJ2-1	TRBD2	TGCGCCAGCAGCCAAGGACTAGCGGGGGACGGTGAGCAGTTCTTC	CASSQGLAGDGEQFF
few	TRBV5-1	TRBJ2-1	-	TGCGCCAGCAGCCGCGAGGGTGATGAGAATGAGCAGTTCTTC	CASSREGDENEQFF
few	TRBV6-5	TRBJ2-3	-	TGTGCCAGCAACCAGATTGGTAGCACAGATACGCAGTATTTT	CASNQIGSTDTQYF
-	TRBV2	TRBJ1-5	-	TGTGCCAGCACCTTAGGGGACAATCAGCCCCAGCATTTT	CASTLGDNQPQHF
few	TRBV3-1	TRBJ2-1	-	TGTGCCAGCAGCCAAGATCTGGGAGCGCGCGGGCTGAGTAATGAGCAGTTCTTC	CASSQDLGARGLSNEQFF
-	TRBV18	TRBJ2-2	TRBD1	TGTGCCAGCTCAAACGACAGGGGAACGAACACCGGGGAGCTGTTTTTT	CASSNDRGTNTGELFF
-	TRBV7-2	TRBJ1-5	-	TGTGCCAGCAGCAAGTCTAGGGTTAGCAATCAGCCCCAGCATTTT	CASSKSRVSNQPQHF
-	TRBV9	TRBJ2-3	TRBD1	TGTGCCAGCAGCGCCCAAGGACAGGGGGATTTAGATACGCAGTATTTT	CASSAQGQGDLDTQYF
-	TRBV28	TRBJ1-1	TRBD1	TGTGCCAGCAGCTCGTTGAGGGGGCGACGGACTGAAGCTTTCTTT	CASSSLRGRRTEAFF
few	TRBV5-5	TRBJ2-3	TRBD1	TGTGCCAGCAGCCCGCGGACCCTACAGACAGGGATCGGTGCAGATACGCAGTATTTT	CASSPRTLQTGIGADTQYF
-	TRBV12-3/TRBV12-4	TRBJ1-6	-	TGTGCCAGCAGCCAATTTCTCAATTCACCCCTCCACTTT	CASSQFLNSPLHF
-	TRBV7-8	TRBJ1-6	-	TGTGCCAGCAGCTTAGAGTCCACCGCCCCACCCCTCCACTTT	CASSLESTAPPLHF
-	TRBV20-1	TRBJ2-7	-	TGCAGTGCTAGTTCGGCAGGAAGCACTAACTCCTACGAGCAGTACTTC	CSASSAGSTNSYEQYF
-	TRBV7-6	TRBJ2-1	-	TGTGCCAGCAGCTTAGGAGGTGGGGTAATTTTTAATGAGCAGTTCTTC	CASSLGGGVIFNEQFF
-	TRBV20-1	TRBJ2-7	TRBD2	TGCAGTGCTAGGAGCGGGAAGTGGTTCGACAATGAGCAGTACTTC	CSARSGKWFDNEQYF
many	TRBV20-1	TRBJ2-3	-	TGCAGTGCTAGAGGGTTGTCCACAGATACGCAGTATTTT	CSARGLSTDTQYF
-	TRBV25-1	TRBJ2-7	TRBD1	TGTGCCAGCAGTGAGCACGTTAGGGGACAGGGGGCCTACGAGCAGTACTTC	CASSEHVRGQGAYEQYF
-	TRBV13	TRBJ2-7	-	TGTGCCAGCAGCTTAGCCGTAGCTAGAGGGGAAACCGGCCAAGCCGCCTACGAGCAGTACTTC	CASSLAVARGETGQAAYEQYF
-	TRBV10-3	TRBJ1-2	TRBD1	TGTGCCATACCGGACAGGGAATATGGCTACACCTTC	CAIPDREYGYTF
few	TRBV9	TRBJ2-3	TRBD2	TGTGCCAGCAGCGTAAGTGCTAGCGGGGGAGATACGCAGTATTTT	CASSVSASGGDTQYF
few	TRBV7-7	TRBJ2-3	TRBD2	TGTGCTAGCAGTCCAGCGGGGGGGCCCACAGATACGCAGTATTTT	CASSPAGGPTDTQYF
-	TRBV28	TRBJ1-1	TRBD1	TGTGCCAGCAGACGACTGACAGGGATCACTGAAGCTTTCTTT	CASRRLTGITEAFF
-	TRBV3-1	TRBJ2-7	-	TGTGCCAGCAGCCAAGAATTGGGTCGTTACGAGCAGTACTTC	CASSQELGRYEQYF
many	TRBV7-2	TRBJ2-3	-	TGTGCCAGCAGCCCTTTCTCAGATACGCAGTATTTT	CASSPFSDTQYF
-	TRBV5-1	TRBJ1-6	-	TGCGCCAGCAGCTTGTGGGTCAACTCCTATAATTCACCCCTCCACTTT	CASSLWVNSYNSPLHF
-	TRBV12-3/TRBV12-4	TRBJ2-5	-	TGTGCCAGCACCCGGGGCCAAAAAGAGACCCAGTACTTC	CASTRGQKETQYF
-	TRBV5-8	TRBJ2-3	-	TGTGCCAGCAGCTTTCGGTCGGGGACAGATACGCAGTATTTT	CASSFRSGTDTQYF